The clone carrying this TCR beta chain was recorded a few times. The record originates from a study of blood T cell repertoires in COVID-19. Background on the study: Samples of COVID-19 (acute and convalescent) were obtained from the United States, Italy and Spain. PBMCs, B-cell-depleted T cells, or T cells were the source of the cDNA or gDNA that made up the material.

Trimming removed 0 bases from V and 4 bases from J, with 16 bases in between. CDR3 length equals 16 residues. CDR1 is SGHNT, CDR2 YYREEE, per germline (reference sequence). In the authors' methods: Reference gene primers were amplified, and this amplification served to estimate nucleated cell counts. Assay: immunoSEQ multiplex PCR; the TCRdb copy retains only in-frame clones and omits some. V, J and clone size are taken as reported in that table, and D and trimming were inferred from the DNA itself. Of over 300,000 clones in the sample, more than 70% were seen once. The chain carries TRBV5-4 and TRBJ1-2, with D possibly being TRBD1 (5 bases). The sample consisted of peripheral blood. This TCR was recovered from a woman in her 50s with acute or convalescent COVID-19. CDR3 coding DNA: TGTGCCAGCAGCTTGGGGAGAGGCAGGGAAGGCTATGGCTACACCTTC. This codes for CASSLGRGREGYGYTF.